The present T cell receptor beta chain was sequenced within a study of cytomegalovirus exposure and HLA in healthy donors (dated by TCRdb to the late 2010s). Notes on the research overall: An earlier analysis of several hundred of the donors reported 276 Gb of sequence data and 95 million to 140 million unique TCR beta sequences obtained from roughly 180 million T cells. Around 320 gigabases of sequencing data and tens of millions of unique TCR sequences were included in an early release covering roughly 700 HLA-typed donors. Among the roughly 400 genotyped donors, around 81% belonged to the genetic ancestry cluster associated with self-reported Caucasian donors. The aim of the study was to test whether cataloging public T cell receptors could identify signatures of past pathogen exposure. The study used immunosequencing to profile the T cell repertoires of approximately 650 subjects and linked those repertoires to cytomegalovirus serostatus. A separate validation cohort of 90 to 150 different subjects was used in addition to the approximately 700-subject first cohort. High-throughput TCR immunosequencing, statistical association of individual TCRs with disease status, and machine learning were combined to predict cytomegalovirus infection status. A later analysis re-analyzed previously published TCR beta repertoires from 600 to 850 donors and added high-resolution HLA genotyping to study TCR occurrence patterns. Rather than drawing on any new phenotypic data, the later analysis identified candidate immune exposures from TCR beta sequences and the way those sequences occurred across donors. An earlier analysis of several hundred of the donors applied high-throughput TCR beta sequencing to assess whether each TCR beta V gene segment acted as functional or pseudogenic. Donor age, sex, ethnicity and CMV serostatus were compiled alongside the repertoire data. Genome-wide SNP genotypes for about 65% of the 666 donors were used in a later genetic analysis, which treated that subset as a discovery cohort. Every repertoire in the discovery cohort had been generated on one and the same sequencing platform. Both class I and class II loci were covered by HLA typing, at four-digit resolution. The number of donors typed differed by locus, with roughly 629-640 for A, B, C, DRB1 and DQB1, about 500 for DQA1, 606 for DPA1, and about 450 for DPB1. Because of strong linkage in the cohort, roughly five DR-DQ haplotypes were treated as single units for association and clustering. Across some 400 genotyped donors of the cohort, an average of approximately 220,000 unique TCR beta nucleotide sequences per donor were sequenced, and approximately 17% of those sequences were non-productive.

Points the paper makes about the study in general: The cohort was sequenced for TCR beta chains only, and without alpha or paired-chain data the features that could be detected were limited. While some public TCRs were present in many individuals, most TCR sequences turned up only very rarely across donors. In a later genetic analysis, fewer N-insertions in productive TCRs were reported among donors in an Asian-associated ancestry cluster than the approximately 710-donor mean. Several of the top co-occurrence clusters appeared to be linked to parvovirus B19, influenza, CMV and Epstein-Barr virus, according to a later analysis. Correlated functional status among segregating V segments might be attributable to linkage disequilibrium, but an unknown experimental factor could not be ruled out. Cytomegalovirus status was reported to be diagnosed by the classifier with high specificity and sensitivity in both the original and validation cohorts. A later genetic analysis associated a missense DCLRE1C variant with V-gene and J-gene trimming of TCR beta chains, and an independent cohort replicated the association. In a later analysis, HLA-associated TCR beta chains showed more clonal expansion and lower generation probabilities than non-associated chains that were equally common. The authors suggested that the approach could potentially be generalized to other disease states and immunological phenotypes. Because HLA typing was unavailable for some donors at each locus, only the typed subset was used in association tests. A group of highly shared sequence variants was considered likely to be a technical artifact of the sequencing pipeline. In vitro tests confirmed that a few of the cytomegalovirus-associated TCR beta chains recognize cytomegalovirus antigens. The study gave a list of 150 to 200 TCR beta chains associated with cytomegalovirus. Because counts were too low, some 16 rarely observed V segments, including chromosome 9 orphons, were excluded from the earlier analysis of some 590 of the donors. Some IMGT-functional V segments, including TRBV6-2 and TRBV6-3, could not be told apart with the 87-base-pair reads, so those segments were excluded. Most CMV-associated TCR beta chains appeared to be HLA-restricted in a later analysis, and the HLA associations seemed to be driven largely by CMV exposure. According to a later analysis, TCR association rates differed among HLA loci, with DRB1 alleles showing the most associated TCRs and HLA-C alleles showing the fewest. Strong co-occurrence of HLA alleles, especially DR and DQ, made assigning TCR associations to individual alleles difficult. Sequencing depth was assumed to be roughly uniform across donors in the presence/absence analyses, though that assumption may not hold. A later analysis associated 15,000 or so TCR beta sequences with specific HLA alleles at a false discovery rate of 0.05. A further reported finding was that TCR beta sequences accurately predicted the HLA-A and HLA-B alleles for most subjects in the first cohort. Broadly in line with IMGT annotations, most TCR beta V segments showed up in productive rearrangements about 87% or about 30% of the time in an earlier analysis of roughly 590 of the donors. For the cohort, immune exposure information was limited to CMV serostatus.

V loses 6 bases of germline sequence and J loses 0 bases, and the interval between the two ends is 12 bases. Reading from cysteine to phenylalanine, the CDR3 counts 15 amino acids. The read is trimmed to its CDR3 DNA, 45 bases read in frame from base 1. The CDR1 and CDR2 encoded by the germline V gene are MNHEY and SVGAGI. In total, 630 or so healthy bone marrow donors made up the cohort. At the time of sampling, every cohort member was nominally healthy, though immune exposures that went unrecorded were likely present. The donor was CMV seropositive and belonged to the group of about 290 seropositive cohort members. Each donor provided a peripheral blood sample, and peripheral blood mononuclear cells were used for TCR beta sequencing. Genomic DNA extraction from the blood cell samples was performed with the Qiagen DNeasy Blood Extraction Kit. In the case of this clone: Its recognized antigen is unknown. No much larger clone is present one base from it, and per-base qualities are unavailable.

The library relied on the immunoSEQ multiplex PCR assay. A mixture of 60 forward primers for TCR Vbeta segments and 13 reverse primers for TCR Jbeta segments was used in the multiplex PCR. The CDR3 region of rearranged TCR beta genes was amplified from genomic DNA with a multiplex PCR assay. Amplified TCR beta libraries were sequenced as 87-base-pair reads on the Illumina HiSeq System. Per the source publication's procedure: In a later analysis, roughly 80 million unique TCR beta chains were counted across the approximately 670 repertoires, and about 10 million of these chains were shared by at least two donors. To remove PCR and sequencing errors, raw reads were error-corrected and collapsed into unique sequences using a nearest-neighbor algorithm that merged closely related sequences. To assign V, D and J gene segments, CDR3 sequences were aligned to IMGT reference sequences. For a sequence to be retained, at least a six-nucleotide match to both a V gene segment and a J gene segment was required. Rearrangements were classified as productive when the CDR3 lacked stop codons and remained in frame with V and J, and all other rearrangements were classified as non-productive. Following IMGT convention, CDR3 was defined as the stretch from the second conserved V-encoded cysteine to the conserved J-encoded phenylalanine. Sequences without an unambiguous match to a single V gene segment were excluded from the earlier analysis of almost 600 of the donors. In an earlier analysis of about 590 of the donors, a V segment was called functional when productive rearrangements were above 56.7%, and segregating when the standard deviation between donors exceeded 5%. A statistical classification framework was built for diagnosing cytomegalovirus status from the catalog of TCR beta chain sequences. A later analysis assigned V and J genes by comparing TCR nucleotide sequences with IMGT/GENE-DB human TR gene sequences. In a later analysis, CDR3 sequences and most-parsimonious VDJ recombination scenarios were assigned using the TCRdist pipeline. In a later analysis, each TCR beta chain was defined by its CDR3 amino acid sequence together with its V-gene family, and reads lacking a unique V-gene family were excluded. A later analysis removed 550 to 650 highly shared, low-generation-probability nucleotide sequences to deal with suspected cross-contamination and a sequencing artifact. In a later analysis, a clonal expansion index for each public chain was calculated from normalized within-repertoire ranks of inferred template counts. Generation probabilities in a later analysis came from a VDJ recombination model fitted to out-of-frame rearrangements, and those results were checked against IGoR. Hypergeometric tests were used in a later analysis to score TCR-TCR, TCR-HLA and TCR-CMV co-occurrence, with a repertoire-size bias correction applied to the TCR pairs. In a later analysis, false discovery rates were estimated by permuting HLA or CMV assignments 20 times. A later analysis grouped co-occurring TCRs with DBSCAN, adding TCRdist sequence similarity when clustering within HLA-allele-positive subsets. Repertoires with fewer than 30,000 or more than 120,000 public chains were left out of co-occurrence clustering, as were several repertoires with anomalous nucleotide sharing. TCRdb holds this immuneACCESS table with in-frame rearrangements only. Some clones are missing; in checked studies, unresolved V genes explain under half, and the rest has no known cause. The V and J calls and clone size come from that table; D and trimming were worked out from the DNA. The sample has 200,000 to 300,000 clones on record, about four fifths of them singletons. Clones ranked in the top ten supply 5.4% of the sample.

Sequenced sample: PBMCs. The receptor's source is a woman in her thirties or forties in good health and CMV-seropositive. This sequence uses TRBV6-5 and TRBJ1-3, and possibly TRBD1, on 5 matching bases. The nucleotide sequence is given as TGTGCCAGCAGCCCCCGGGGGACCTCTGGAAACACCATATATTTT. Translated, it reads CASSPRGTSGNTIYF.